The clone carrying this T cell receptor (beta chain) occurred once. This specimen belongs to a study of cytomegalovirus exposure and HLA in healthy donors. The CDR3 is 14 residues long. V gave up 0 bases and J gave up 7 bases, with 13 bases separating them. Germline V lookup: CDR1 SGDLS, CDR2 YYNGEE. Primers: 60 Vbeta forward and 13 Jbeta reverse. Produced via immunoSEQ multiplex PCR; TCRdb's table is partial and in-frame only. The data show around 50,000 clones, about four fifths seen once. The rearrangement links TRBV9 to TRBJ1-1, with a weak D call TRBD1 (5 bases). Sequenced input: PBMCs. The TCR originated in a man in his forties in good health and CMV-seronegative. The CDR3 DNA is TGTGCCAGCAGCGTAGGCGGTGGGGGGGGTGAAGCTTTCTTT. Translation: CASSVGGGGGEAFF.